These 14 T cell receptor beta chains were sequenced from one sample in a study of T-cell memory formation after mild COVID-19. TCRdb recomputed calls from the 5' RACE reads with MiXCR, one row per CDR3 protein. The sample lists roughly 250,000 distinct CDR3 sequences, around 15% occurring once. Sequenced sample: PBMCs or a T cell subset sorted from them (not recorded which). These receptors all stem from a man between 18 and 29 years old who had mild COVID-19 (a few samples of this study predate the infection). Cell type and time point are not known.

The sample holds many counts of this clonotype. The chain recombines TRBV10-3 with TRBJ1-1; D not resolved. The CDR3 loop spans 13 amino acids. Germline V gives CDR1 ENHRY, CDR2 SYGVKD. Trimming took 7 bases from V and 3 from J, leaving 12 bases between them. The CDR3 reads CAIMETRDTEAFF. In DNA, the CDR3 is TGTGCCATCATGGAGACCCGCGACACTGAAGCTTTCTTT.

This clonotype was seen a few times. This sequence joins TRBV7-2 and TRBJ1-2, with TRBD1 as a possible D gene (6 bases). Germline loops: CDR1 SGHTA, CDR2 FQGNSA. V lost 5 bases and J 4 bases, leaving 20 bases between the germline ends. CDR3 length: 16 residues. The DNA of the CDR3 is TGTGCCAGCAGCACAGAGGGGATCCCAGGGGCCTATGGCTACACCTTC. Its translation is CASSTEGIPGAYGYTF.

This clonotype was picked up a small number of times. The rearrangement links TRBV7-6 to TRBJ1-3; D unclear. The CDR3 is 16 residues long. CDR1 and CDR2 from the germline V gene are SGHVS and FNYEAQ. V was cut by 5 bases and J by 0 bases, with 14 bases left in between. CDR3 sequence reads: CASSARLDRSGNTIYF. The CDR3 nucleotides read TGTGCCAGCAGCGCGAGATTGGACCGCTCTGGAAACACCATATATTTT. Using reference TRBV7-6 and TRBJ1-3 for the parts outside the CDR3, the full variable domain is GAGVSQSPRYKVTKRGQDVALRCDPISGHVSLYWYRQALGQGPEFLTYFNYEAQQDKSGLPNDRFSAERPEGSISTLTIQRTEQRDSAMYRCASSARLDRSGNTIYFGEGSWLTVV.

The rearrangement joins TRBV5-1 to TRBJ1-2; D uncertain. V lost 0 bases, J lost 8 bases, and 20 bases lay in between. There are 16 residues in the CDR3. The germline gives CDR1 SGHRS, CDR2 YFSETQ. The CDR3 nucleotides read TGCGCCAGCAGCTTGGTCCATGCCCGTTTTCTAGACGGCTACACCTTC. It encodes CASSLVHARFLDGYTF.

The chain employs TRBV12-3 or TRBV12-4 and TRBJ2-7; 7 nucleotides align to TRBD1. The CDR3 runs to 13 residues. V was clipped by 8 bases and J by 2 bases; unmatched bases: 6. As DNA, the CDR3 is TGTGCCAGCGGACACAGGGGTGCCTACGAGCAGTACTTC. Its protein product is CASGHRGAYEQYF.

This clonotype was observed at least ten times. This sequence joins TRBV29-1 and TRBJ2-2, with no clear D. The CDR3 consists of 13 residues. Germline CDR1 and CDR2: SQVTM and ANQGSEA. The V gene lost 3 bases and the J gene lost 4 bases, with 9 bases spanning the gap. As DNA, the CDR3 is TGCAGCGTTGAGGCAGTGATCACCGGGGAGCTGTTTTTT. Translated: CSVEAVITGELFF.

The rearrangement links TRBV11-2 to TRBJ2-1; 8 nucleotides line up with TRBD1. This CDR3 spans 15 amino acids. The germline V gene has CDR1 SGHAT and CDR2 FQNNGV. With 5 bases clipped from V and 4 bases from J, the junction kept 7 bases outside the gene matches. The CDR3 DNA reads TGTGCCAGCAGCGTTAGACAGGGGAAGTACAATGAGCAGTTCTTC. Translated: CASSVRQGKYNEQFF.

The CDR3 reads CASSQEGAEAFF. The CDR3 coding sequence is TGTGCCAGCAGCCAGGAGGGTGCTGAAGCTTTCTTT. The chain carries TRBV7-9 and TRBJ1-1; no firm D call. CDR1 SEHNR and CDR2 FQNEAQ come from the germline V gene (reference sequence). This CDR3 has 12 residues. V was clipped by 5 bases and J by 6 bases, with 10 bases between them.

This clonotype has only a few counts. V is TRBV19 and J is TRBJ2-2; 8 nucleotides agree with TRBD1. The CDR3 has 19 amino acids. Germline lookup yields CDR1 LNHDA and CDR2 SQIVND (reference sequence). The V and J ends lost 4 bases and 5 bases, in that order; junction bases with no gene match: 18. In DNA, the CDR3 is TGTGCCAGTAGTAAAGCCAGTACCGATCACAGGGGGTGGACCGGGGAGCTGTTTTTT. Amino acids: CASSKASTDHRGWTGELFF.

This clonotype was seen only a few times. V and J are TRBV18 and TRBJ2-1, with 11 bases identical to TRBD1. With V trimmed by 2 bases and J by 8 bases, 5 bases remained unmatched. Germline loops: CDR1 KGHSH, CDR2 LQKENI. The CDR3 contains 15 residues. The CDR3 bases are TGTGCCAGCTCACCAACGGGACAGGGGGGCTATGAGCAGTTCTTC. Residues: CASSPTGQGGYEQFF.

This clonotype was found a few times. The genes are TRBV5-1 and TRBJ2-1, with 7 bases matching TRBD2. CDR1 and CDR2 (germline): SGHRS, YFSETQ. This CDR3 is built from 14 residues. V was clipped by 4 bases and J by 5 bases; unmatched bases: 6. This CDR3 reads CASSPGGNDNEQFF. The CDR3 DNA reads TGCGCCAGCAGCCCCGGGGGGAATGACAATGAGCAGTTCTTC.

This chain's CDR3 is CASRGTGIGELFF. CDR3 DNA: TGTGCCAGCAGGGGGACAGGGATCGGGGAGCTGTTTTTT. The J gene is TRBJ2-2, the V gene TRBV6-1; 9 bases fit TRBD1. Trimming took 6 bases from V and 7 from J; bases not matched to a gene: 3. Germline V gene lookup returns CDR1 MNHNS and CDR2 SASEGT. The CDR3 spans 13 residues.

This clonotype occurred a few times. V is TRBV12-3 or TRBV12-4 and J is TRBJ1-5; the D is unclear. Trimming stripped 1 base from V and 5 bases from J, with 6 bases between. This CDR3 contains 13 residues. The DNA of the CDR3 is TGTGCCAGCAGTTTAGAGTCCCATCAGCCCCAGCATTTT. Translation: CASSLESHQPQHF.

The rearrangement links TRBV7-2 to TRBJ2-5, with 9 bases aligning to TRBD2. After removal of 2 bases from V and 4 bases from J, the junction contained 8 bases not matched to a gene. The CDR3 spans 16 residues. CDR1 and CDR2 from the germline V gene are SGHTA and FQGNSA. CDR3 in amino acids: CASSLLAGGAGETQYF. The CDR3 region has the DNA TGTGCCAGCAGCTTACTCGCGGGGGGGGCCGGAGAGACCCAGTACTTC.